These 3 T cell receptor beta chains share one sample of origin, sequenced in a study of blood T cell repertoires in COVID-19. This table comes from immunoSEQ multiplex PCR, and its TCRdb copy is limited to in-frame clones, with some not included. The sample carries 300,000 to 350,000 clones, roughly 90% recorded once. Sequences were obtained from peripheral blood. Receptor source: a woman in her thirties with COVID-19, enrolled during active disease.

The chain joins TRBV27 to TRBJ2-7, with 8 bases aligning to TRBD2. The germline CDR1 and CDR2 sequences are MNHEY and SMNVEV (reference sequence). The CDR3 contains 14 residues. After removal of 6 bases from V and 7 bases from J, the junction contained 11 bases not matched to a gene. The CDR3 protein is CASRRAGAPGEQYF. The CDR3 region has the DNA TGTGCCAGCAGAAGAGCGGGAGCGCCGGGGGAGCAGTACTTC.

The V call is TRBV7-3, the J call TRBJ1-2; 9 positions agree with TRBD1. V trimming: 5 bases; J trimming: 7 bases; junction bases outside the gene matches: 11. Per the germline V gene, CDR1 is SGHTA and CDR2 is FQGTGA. The CDR3 is made up of 15 amino acids. CDR3 sequence (DNA): TGTGCCAGCAGCGCGTTAGGGACAGGGTTGACTGGCTACACCTTC. Translated, it gives CASSALGTGLTGYTF.

The V and J genes are TRBV5-1 and TRBJ2-1, with 8 bases fitting TRBD2. The CDR3 covers 11 residues. CDR1 is SGHRS, CDR2 YFSETQ, per germline. The junction had 0 bases not matched to a gene; V was cut back by 5 bases and J by 8 bases. The CDR3 DNA follows: TGCGCCAGCAGGCGGGAGGATGAGCAGTTCTTC. This gives the protein CASRREDEQFF.